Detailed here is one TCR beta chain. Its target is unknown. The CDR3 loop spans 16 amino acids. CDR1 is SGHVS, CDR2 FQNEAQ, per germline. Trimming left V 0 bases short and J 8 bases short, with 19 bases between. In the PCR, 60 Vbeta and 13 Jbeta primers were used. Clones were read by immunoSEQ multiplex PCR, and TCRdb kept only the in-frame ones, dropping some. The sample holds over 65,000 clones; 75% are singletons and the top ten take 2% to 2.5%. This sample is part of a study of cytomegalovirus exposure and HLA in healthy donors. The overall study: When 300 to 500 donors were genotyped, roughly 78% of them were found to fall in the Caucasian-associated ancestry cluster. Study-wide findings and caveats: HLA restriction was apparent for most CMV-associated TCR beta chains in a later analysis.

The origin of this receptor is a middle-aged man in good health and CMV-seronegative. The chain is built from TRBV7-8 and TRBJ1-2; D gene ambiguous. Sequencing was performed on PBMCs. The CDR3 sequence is CASSLALSLHMSGYTF. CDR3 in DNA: TGTGCCAGCAGCTTAGCGCTATCCCTCCATATGTCGGGCTACACCTTC. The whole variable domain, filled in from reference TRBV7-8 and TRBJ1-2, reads GAGVSQSPRYKVAKRGQDVALRCDPISGHVSLFWYQQALGQGPEFLTYFQNEAQLDKSGLPSDRFFAERPEGSVSTLKIQRTQQEDSAVYLCASSLALSLHMSGYTFGSGTRLTVV.